The source of this T cell receptor beta chain is a study of blood T cell repertoires in COVID-19. Study context: In Cohort 3, a recovered donor had either two negative PCRs, clearance, or symptom resolution.

Clones were read by immunoSEQ multiplex PCR, and TCRdb kept only the in-frame ones, dropping some. The sample lists fewer than 200,000 clones; 70% to 90% were seen once. This CDR3 region has 16 residues. The V gene's germline CDR1 is LNHDA and CDR2 SQIVND (reference sequence). Trimming shortened V by 3 bases and J by 3 bases, and 17 bases separated the two germline ends. The TCR was taken from a woman aged 40 to 55 in a cohort exposed to, infected with or recovered from COVID-19 (not recorded which). The J gene is TRBJ1-2, the V gene TRBV19, with a weak D call TRBD1 (5 bases). The source material was PBMCs or T cells enriched from blood (not recorded which). CDR3 DNA sequence: TGTGCCAGTAGTATGTGGTTGAGGGGAGGTGACTATGGCTACACCTTC. Amino acids: CASSMWLRGGDYGYTF.